Listed here are 27 T cell receptor beta chains from one sample, sequenced in a study of T cell changes during pregnancy in multiple sclerosis. Only in-frame clones appear in the TCRdb table, and some are missing; sequencing was by immunoSEQ multiplex PCR. The sample includes around 35,000 clones, roughly nine tenths of them seen just once. Here the sequenced sample was CD8+ T cells from peripheral blood mononuclear cells, taken before pregnancy. The receptors stem from a female donor with multiple sclerosis, enrolled in a pregnancy study.

This chain uses TRBV11-2 with TRBJ2-5, with 8 bases matching TRBD1. Trimming cost V 1 base and J 5 bases; bases outside gene matches: 15. The CDR3 length is 18 residues. Germline CDR1 reads SGHAT; CDR2 reads FQNNGV. For the CDR3, the DNA is TGTGCCAGCAGCTTAGTAGGGTCAGGGGGCGCGTCATTGGAGACCCAGTACTTC. Encoded protein: CASSLVGSGGASLETQYF.

The V and J genes are TRBV14 and TRBJ2-1; 8 bases fit TRBD2. After removal of 1 base from V and 8 bases from J, the junction contained 7 bases not matched to a gene. The CDR3 contains 15 residues. Germline lookup yields CDR1 SGHDN and CDR2 FVKESK. The CDR3 region is CASSQGTSRVDEQFF. The CDR3 nucleotides are TGTGCCAGCAGCCAAGGGACTAGCCGAGTCGATGAGCAGTTCTTC. The full variable domain, rest sourced from reference TRBV14 and TRBJ2-1, is EAGVTQFPSHSVIEKGQTVTLRCDPISGHDNLYWYRRVMGKEIKFLLHFVKESKQDESGMPNNRFLAERTGGTYSTLKVQPAELEDSGVYFCASSQGTSRVDEQFFGPGTRLTVL.

The chain employs TRBV12-5 and TRBJ1-2; a possible D gene is TRBD1 (5 bases). The length of the CDR3 is 14 residues. The V gene lost 3 bases and the J gene lost 2 bases, with 10 bases spanning the gap. Germline loops: CDR1 LGHNT, CDR2 FRNRAP. The CDR3 bases are TGTGCTAGTGGTTTCCAACCAGGGAACTATGGCTACACCTTC. This encodes CASGFQPGNYGYTF.

This chain joins TRBV19 and TRBJ1-1; a weak D match, TRBD1 (5 bases). This CDR3 comprises 13 residues. Trimming stripped 6 bases from V and 7 bases from J, with 15 bases between. Germline values: CDR1 LNHDA, CDR2 SQIVND (reference sequence). The CDR3 DNA follows: TGTGCCAGTAGCACCGGAGGGGTACTTGAAGCTTTCTTT. It encodes CASSTGGVLEAFF. Combining the CDR3 with reference TRBV19 and TRBJ1-1 gives the whole variable domain DGGITQSPKYLFRKEGQNVTLSCEQNLNHDAMYWYRQDPGQGLRLIYYSQIVNDFQKGDIAEGYSVSREKKESFPLTVTSAQKNPTAFYLCASSTGGVLEAFFGQGTRLTVV.

The chain uses TRBV7-6 and TRBJ2-7; D gene uncertain. Germline V gives CDR1 SGHVS, CDR2 FNYEAQ. V shed 0 bases and J shed 4 bases, with 10 bases lying between them. The CDR3 is made up of 14 amino acids. CDR3 protein: CASSLAPDGYEQYF. The CDR3 bases are TGTGCCAGCAGCTTAGCGCCAGACGGGTACGAGCAGTACTTC.

The gene calls are TRBV9 and TRBJ2-5; TRBD2 is a possible D gene (6 bases). CDR1 is SGDLS, CDR2 YYNGEE, per germline. This CDR3 comprises 17 residues. The germline V and J ends were trimmed by 2 bases and 5 bases, with 22 bases remaining between them. CDR3 sequence: CASSVTGGTPLMETQYF. The CDR3 bases are TGTGCCAGCAGCGTTACGGGCGGGACCCCCCTGATGGAGACCCAGTACTTC.

This chain uses TRBV11-3 with TRBJ2-5, with D perhaps TRBD1 (6 bases). Between the trimmed V and J ends, which lost 8 bases and 5 bases, there was a span of 18 bases. The germline V gene encodes CDR1 SGHNT and CDR2 YENEEA. The CDR3 has 14 amino acids. The CDR3: CASSRSGETETQYF. CDR3 nucleotide sequence: TGTGCCAGCTCTAGGTCAGGGGAAACGGAGACCCAGTACTTC.

V and J are TRBV7-6 and TRBJ2-1; TRBD2 agrees at 9 bases. Germline CDR1 is SGHVS and CDR2 is FNYEAQ. J was trimmed by 3 bases and V by 5 bases; bases with no gene match: 11. The length of the CDR3 is 17 residues. The CDR3 nucleotides read TGTGCCAGCAGCCCGTCCACGGCGGGGGGGTTCTACAATGAGCAGTTCTTC. It codes for CASSPSTAGGFYNEQFF.

The V and J genes are TRBV2 and TRBJ1-1; 7 nucleotides match TRBD1. Per germline, CDR1 SNHLY and CDR2 FYNNEI. This CDR3 spans 16 amino acids. Trimming took 6 bases from V and 0 from J; bases not matched to a gene: 10. Here the CDR3 DNA reads TGTGCCAGCAGCTTACTAAAGACAGGGTTGAACACTGAAGCTTTCTTT. Protein product: CASSLLKTGLNTEAFF.

V and J are TRBV4-1 and TRBJ1-5, with D perhaps TRBD1 (6 bases). Trimming shortened V by 0 bases and J by 0 bases, and 9 bases separated the two germline ends. The CDR3 consists of 16 residues. Germline CDR1 is MGHRA and CDR2 is YSYEKL. The CDR3 DNA is TGCGCCAGCAGCCAAGATCCAGGGGATAGCAATCAGCCCCAGCATTTT. The encoded protein is CASSQDPGDSNQPQHF.

The gene calls are TRBV7-9 and TRBJ2-3, with TRBD1 identical over 8 bases. The CDR3 consists of 16 residues. The V gene end was trimmed by 5 bases and the J gene end by 3 bases; junction bases not matched to a gene: 10. The germline CDR1 and CDR2 sequences are SEHNR and FQNEAQ (reference sequence). The CDR3 spells CASSPRTGKGTDTQYF. The CDR3 nucleotides read TGTGCCAGCAGCCCCCGGACAGGGAAAGGGACAGATACGCAGTATTTT.

Here the CDR3 DNA reads TGTGCCAGCAGTTCTCTCTCTGAGGCCCAGTACTTC. Translating it yields CASSSLSEAQYF. The chain couples TRBV6-5 to TRBJ2-5, with D unresolved. The CDR3 runs to 12 residues. V lost 4 bases and J lost 9, with 12 bases in between. Looked up from germline, CDR1 is MNHEY and CDR2 is SVGAGI.

The chain has TRBV30 and TRBJ1-2; a weak D match, TRBD1 (5 bases). Germline lookup yields CDR1 GTSNPN and CDR2 SVGIG (reference sequence). Trimming pared 3 bases from V and 4 bases from J, leaving 15 bases between. The CDR3 is 14 residues long. The CDR3 DNA is TGTGCCTGGAGGGGGGGGGTTTTACTCTATGGCTACACCTTC. This encodes CAWRGGVLLYGYTF.

This rearrangement joins TRBV5-6 to TRBJ1-4; possible D gene TRBD1, 5 bases. In germline, CDR1 is SGHDT, CDR2 YYEEEE. This CDR3 spans 16 amino acids. Between the trimmed V and J ends, which lost 0 bases and 5 bases, there was a span of 14 bases. CDR3: CASSLGGGVRNEKLFF. Written as DNA, the CDR3 is TGTGCCAGCAGCTTGGGGGGGGGAGTGAGGAATGAAAAACTGTTTTTT.

The genes are TRBV7-9 and TRBJ1-4; D gene unclear. From germline, CDR1 is SEHNR and CDR2 FQNEAQ (reference sequence). The CDR3 totals 14 residues. The V and J ends lost 3 bases and 5 bases respectively, with 10 bases between them. CDR3 DNA sequence: TGTGCCAGCAGCTTGGCCAGCGGAAATGAAAAACTGTTTTTT. This sequence encodes CASSLASGNEKLFF. Full variable domain (remainder filled in from reference TRBV7-9 and TRBJ1-4): DTGVSQNPRHKITKRGQNVTFRCDPISEHNRLYWYRQTLGQGPEFLTYFQNEAQLEKSRLLSDRFSAERPKGSFSTLEIQRTEQGDSAMYLCASSLASGNEKLFFGSGTQLSVL.

The V and J genes are TRBV4-1 and TRBJ2-7; the match to TRBD2 covers 8 bases. The CDR3 length is 14 residues. Trimming removed 4 bases from V and 3 bases from J; junction bases left unmatched: 5. Germline-derived CDR1 and CDR2 are MGHRA and YSYEKL. The CDR3 DNA is TGCGCCAGCAGCCTGGGACTAGGGGACTACGAGCAGTACTTC. It codes for CASSLGLGDYEQYF.

In DNA, the CDR3 is TGTGCCAGCAGTGTAAATTGGATGGAGACAGGGCTGTCACCCCTCCACTTT. As protein: CASSVNWMETGLSPLHF. The chain is built from TRBV6-1 and TRBJ1-6, with 7 bases identical to TRBD1. The germline V gene encodes CDR1 MNHNS and CDR2 SASEGT. Germline trimming cut 4 bases from V and 10 bases from J; bases unmatched to any gene: 16. The CDR3 extends over 17 amino acids.

The chain joins TRBV6-5 to TRBJ1-2; a weak D match, TRBD1 (5 bases). The CDR3 consists of 16 residues. The germline V gene has CDR1 MNHEY and CDR2 SVGAGI. V lost 0 bases and J lost 6, with 17 bases in between. DNA of the CDR3: TGTGCCAGCAGTTACTCGATGATCGCGGGAGGGGATGGCTACACCTTC. Translation gives CASSYSMIAGGDGYTF.

This rearrangement joins TRBV10-3 to TRBJ1-2; D remains ambiguous. Germline V gene data show CDR1 as ENHRY and CDR2 as SYGVKD. Trimming cost V 8 bases and J 4 bases, with 14 bases left between them. The CDR3 totals 13 residues. The CDR3 bases are TGTGCCATCGAAGAAGAGGCGGGCTATGGCTACACCTTC. It codes for CAIEEEAGYGYTF.

The chain joins TRBV7-9 to TRBJ2-7; 7 positions agree with TRBD1. Germline loops: CDR1 SEHNR, CDR2 FQNEAQ (reference sequence). This CDR3 spans 13 amino acids. The ends lost 5 bases at V and 3 bases at J; junction bases unmatched: 4. The CDR3 reads CASSPGQIYEQYF. DNA for the CDR3: TGTGCCAGCAGCCCGGGACAGATCTACGAGCAGTACTTC.

This clone was seen once. Here the CDR3 DNA reads TGTGCCAGCAGCCCTACTAGCGGCCACGTGGAGCTGTTTTTT. It translates to CASSPTSGHVELFF. The genes are TRBV2 and TRBJ2-2; 8 positions match TRBD2. With 6 bases clipped from V and 10 bases from J, the junction kept 10 bases outside the gene matches. Germline CDR1 is SNHLY and CDR2 is FYNNEI. The CDR3 length is 14 residues.

The chain combines TRBV4-3 with TRBJ1-6; D ambiguous. The CDR3 extends over 20 amino acids. Germline V CDR1 and CDR2: LGHNA, YSLEER. V lost 0 bases and J 7 bases, leaving 25 bases between the germline ends. For the CDR3, the DNA is TGCGCCAGCAGCCAAGACCCGGCTTTGCGAGGAGTTTACGGAAATTCACCCCTCCACTTT. Its translation: CASSQDPALRGVYGNSPLHF.

The sample holds a few counts of this clone. This chain uses TRBV7-9 with TRBJ1-5; the D is unclear. V lost 1 base and J lost 0, with 7 bases in between. The CDR3 runs to 15 residues. CDR1 is SEHNR and CDR2 is FQNEAQ in the germline V gene (reference sequence). The CDR3 reads CASSLGTASNQPQHF. The CDR3 coding sequence is TGTGCCAGCAGCTTAGGAACAGCTAGCAATCAGCCCCAGCATTTT. Full variable domain (rest looked up from reference TRBV7-9 and TRBJ1-5): DTGVSQNPRHKITKRGQNVTFRCDPISEHNRLYWYRQTLGQGPEFLTYFQNEAQLEKSRLLSDRFSAERPKGSFSTLEIQRTEQGDSAMYLCASSLGTASNQPQHFGDGTRLSIL.

The V gene is TRBV29-1, the J gene TRBJ2-7, with 7 positions matching TRBD1. From germline, CDR1 is SQVTM and CDR2 ANQGSEA. This CDR3 comprises 12 residues. With V trimmed by 7 bases and J by 3 bases, 6 bases remained unmatched. The DNA for the CDR3 is TGCAGCGCCCTGGGACAGCGCTACGAGCAGTACTTC. Its protein is CSALGQRYEQYF.

The chain couples TRBV2 to TRBJ1-2; D not certain. V lost 5 bases to trimming and J lost 4 bases, with 5 bases between them. There are 11 residues in the CDR3. From germline, CDR1 is SNHLY and CDR2 FYNNEI. CDR3 sequence (DNA): TGTGCCAGCAGTCCTAGCTATGGCTACACCTTC. Its protein product is CASSPSYGYTF. Variable domain in full (rest from reference TRBV2 and TRBJ1-2): EPEVTQTPSHQVTQMGQEVILRCVPISNHLYFYWYRQILGQKVEFLVSFYNNEISEKSEIFDDQFSVERPDGSNFTLKIRSTKLEDSAMYFCASSPSYGYTFGSGTRLTVV.

The rearrangement joins TRBV6-6 to TRBJ2-5; D may be TRBD1 (6 bases). CDR3 size: 13 residues. Germline CDR1 and CDR2: MNHNY and SVGAGI (reference sequence). V gave up 3 bases and J gave up 7 bases, with 12 bases separating them. CDR3 loop: CASSYRTEGTQYF. The CDR3 nucleotides are TGTGCCAGCAGTTATAGGACAGAAGGGACCCAGTACTTC.

The chain combines TRBV30 with TRBJ2-7; D may be TRBD2 (6 bases). This CDR3 has 14 amino acids. Trimming cost V 3 bases and J 1 base, with 13 bases left between them. The germline gives CDR1 GTSNPN, CDR2 SVGIG (reference sequence). The CDR3 here is CAWRGLGGSYEQYF. CDR3 DNA: TGTGCCTGGAGGGGGCTGGGGGGTTCCTACGAGCAGTACTTC.